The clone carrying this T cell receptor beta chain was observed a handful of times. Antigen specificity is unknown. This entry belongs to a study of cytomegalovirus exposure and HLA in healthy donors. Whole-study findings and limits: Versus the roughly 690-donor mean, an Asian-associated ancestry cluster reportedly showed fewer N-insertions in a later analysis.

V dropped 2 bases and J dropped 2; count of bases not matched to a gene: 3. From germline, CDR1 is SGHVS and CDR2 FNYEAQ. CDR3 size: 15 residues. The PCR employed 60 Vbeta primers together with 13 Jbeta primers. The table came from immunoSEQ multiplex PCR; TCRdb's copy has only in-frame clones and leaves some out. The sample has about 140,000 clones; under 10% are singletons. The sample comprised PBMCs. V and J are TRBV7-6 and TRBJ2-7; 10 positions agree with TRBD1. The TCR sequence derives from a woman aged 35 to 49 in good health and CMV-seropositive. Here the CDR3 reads CASSLIGQGAYEQYF. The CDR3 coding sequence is TGTGCCAGCAGCTTAATAGGACAGGGGGCCTACGAGCAGTACTTC. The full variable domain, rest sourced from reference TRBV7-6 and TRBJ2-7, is GAGVSQSPRYKVTKRGQDVALRCDPISGHVSLYWYRQALGQGPEFLTYFNYEAQQDKSGLPNDRFSAERPEGSISTLTIQRTEQRDSAMYRCASSLIGQGAYEQYFGPGTRLTVT.